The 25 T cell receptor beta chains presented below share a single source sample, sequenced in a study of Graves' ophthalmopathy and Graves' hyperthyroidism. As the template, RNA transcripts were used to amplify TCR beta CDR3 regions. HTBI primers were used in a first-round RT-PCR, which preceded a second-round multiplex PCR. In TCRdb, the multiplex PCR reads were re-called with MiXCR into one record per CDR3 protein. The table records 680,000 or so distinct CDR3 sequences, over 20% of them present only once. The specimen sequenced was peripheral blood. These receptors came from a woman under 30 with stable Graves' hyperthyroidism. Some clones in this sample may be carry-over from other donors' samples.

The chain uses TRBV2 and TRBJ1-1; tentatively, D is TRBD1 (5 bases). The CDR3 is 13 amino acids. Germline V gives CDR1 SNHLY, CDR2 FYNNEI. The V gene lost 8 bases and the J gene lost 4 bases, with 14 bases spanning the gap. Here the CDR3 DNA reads TGTGCCAGCTACCGGGGGGATGGCACTGAAGCTTTCTTT. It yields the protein CASYRGDGTEAFF.

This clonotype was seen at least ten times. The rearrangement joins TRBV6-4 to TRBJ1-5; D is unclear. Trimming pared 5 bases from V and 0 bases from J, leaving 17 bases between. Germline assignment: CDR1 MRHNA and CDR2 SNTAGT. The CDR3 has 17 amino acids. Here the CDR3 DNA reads TGTGCCAGCAGTCCCCTAACCGCCGTTAGTAGCAATCAGCCCCAGCATTTT. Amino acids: CASSPLTAVSSNQPQHF.

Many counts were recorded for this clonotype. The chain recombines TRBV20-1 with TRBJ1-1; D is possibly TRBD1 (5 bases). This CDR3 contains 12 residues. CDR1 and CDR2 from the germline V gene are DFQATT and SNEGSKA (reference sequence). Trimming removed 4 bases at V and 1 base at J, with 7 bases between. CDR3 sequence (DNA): TGCAGTGCTATCGGACAGAACACTGAAGCTTTCTTT. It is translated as CSAIGQNTEAFF.

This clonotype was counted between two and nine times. CDR3 loop: CASSGGGDQPQHF. The CDR3 DNA sequence: TGCGCCAGCAGCGGAGGAGGGGATCAGCCCCAGCATTTT. The rearrangement uses TRBV5-1 and TRBJ1-5; tentative D call: TRBD1 (5 bases). Trimming cost V 4 bases and J 5 bases, with 10 bases left between them. Germline loops: CDR1 SGHRS, CDR2 YFSETQ. This CDR3 comprises 13 residues.

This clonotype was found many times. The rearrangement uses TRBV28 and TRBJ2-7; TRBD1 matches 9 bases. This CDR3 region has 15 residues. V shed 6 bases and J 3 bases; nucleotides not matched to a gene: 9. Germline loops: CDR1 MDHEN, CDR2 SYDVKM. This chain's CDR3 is CASRGPDRGLYEQYF. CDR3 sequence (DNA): TGTGCCAGCAGGGGACCGGACAGGGGCCTCTACGAGCAGTACTTC. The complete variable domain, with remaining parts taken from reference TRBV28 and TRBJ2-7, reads DVKVTQSSRYLVKRTGEKVFLECVQDMDHENMFWYRQDPGLGLRLIYFSYDVKMKEKGDIPEGYSVSREKKERFSLILESASTNQTSMYLCASRGPDRGLYEQYFGPGTRLTVT.

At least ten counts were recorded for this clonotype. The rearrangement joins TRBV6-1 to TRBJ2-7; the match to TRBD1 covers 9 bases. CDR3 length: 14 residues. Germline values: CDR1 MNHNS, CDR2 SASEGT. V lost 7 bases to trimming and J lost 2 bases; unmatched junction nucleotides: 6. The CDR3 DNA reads TGTGCCAGCACTACAGGGGGCGATCCCTACGAGCAGTACTTC. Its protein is CASTTGGDPYEQYF.

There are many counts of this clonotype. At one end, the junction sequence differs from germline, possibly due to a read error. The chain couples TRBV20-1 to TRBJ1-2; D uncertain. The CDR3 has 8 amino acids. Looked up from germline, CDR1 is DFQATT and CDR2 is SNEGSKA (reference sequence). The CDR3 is CSASRQAF. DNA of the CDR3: TGCAGTGCTAGCCGGCAAGCCTTC.

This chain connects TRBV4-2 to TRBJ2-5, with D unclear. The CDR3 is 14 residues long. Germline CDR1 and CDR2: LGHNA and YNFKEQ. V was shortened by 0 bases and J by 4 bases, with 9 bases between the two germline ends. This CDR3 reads CASSQERGSETQYF. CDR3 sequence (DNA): TGTGCCAGCAGCCAAGAGAGAGGATCAGAGACCCAGTACTTC.

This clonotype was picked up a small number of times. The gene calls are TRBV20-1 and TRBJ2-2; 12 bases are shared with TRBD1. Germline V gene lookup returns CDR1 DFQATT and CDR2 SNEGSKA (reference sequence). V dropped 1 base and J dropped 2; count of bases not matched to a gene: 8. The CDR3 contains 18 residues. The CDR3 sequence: CSARAGQGARINTGELFF. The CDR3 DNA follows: TGCAGTGCTAGAGCGGGACAGGGGGCGCGGATCAACACCGGGGAGCTGTTTTTT.

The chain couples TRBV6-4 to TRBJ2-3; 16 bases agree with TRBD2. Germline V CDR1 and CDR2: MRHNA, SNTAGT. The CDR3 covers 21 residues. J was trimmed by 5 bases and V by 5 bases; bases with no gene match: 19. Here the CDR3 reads CASSPTTGTSGRAPRLDTQYF. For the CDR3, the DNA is TGTGCCAGCAGTCCCACAACCGGGACTAGCGGGAGGGCCCCGAGGTTAGATACGCAGTATTTT.

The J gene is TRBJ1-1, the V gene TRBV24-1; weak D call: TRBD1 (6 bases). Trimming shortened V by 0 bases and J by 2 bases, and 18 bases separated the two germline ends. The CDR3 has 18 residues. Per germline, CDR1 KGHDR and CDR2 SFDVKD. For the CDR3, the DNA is TGTGCCACCAGTGATTTGCCGCGAAATACGGACAGTAACACTGAAGCTTTCTTT. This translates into CATSDLPRNTDSNTEAFF.

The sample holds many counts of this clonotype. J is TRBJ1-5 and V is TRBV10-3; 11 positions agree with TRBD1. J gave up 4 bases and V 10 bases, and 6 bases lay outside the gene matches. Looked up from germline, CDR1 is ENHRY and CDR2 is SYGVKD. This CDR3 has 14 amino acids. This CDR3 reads CANRGQGVNQPQHF. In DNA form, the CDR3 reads TGTGCCAATCGGGGACAGGGGGTTAATCAGCCCCAGCATTTT.

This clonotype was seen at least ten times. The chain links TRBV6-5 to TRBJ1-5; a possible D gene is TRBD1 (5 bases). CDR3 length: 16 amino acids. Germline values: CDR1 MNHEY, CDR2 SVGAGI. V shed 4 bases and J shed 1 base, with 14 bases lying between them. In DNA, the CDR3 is TGTGCCAGCAGTTCCACCGGACGGGGGAGCAATCAGCCCCAGCATTTT. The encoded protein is CASSSTGRGSNQPQHF.

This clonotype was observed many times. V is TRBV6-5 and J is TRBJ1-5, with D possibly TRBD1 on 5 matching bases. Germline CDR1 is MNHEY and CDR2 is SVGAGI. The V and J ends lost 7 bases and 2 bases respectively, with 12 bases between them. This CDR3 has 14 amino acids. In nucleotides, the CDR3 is TGTGCCAGCACTCCGCGGGGGGGCAATCAGCCCCAGCATTTT. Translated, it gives CASTPRGGNQPQHF.

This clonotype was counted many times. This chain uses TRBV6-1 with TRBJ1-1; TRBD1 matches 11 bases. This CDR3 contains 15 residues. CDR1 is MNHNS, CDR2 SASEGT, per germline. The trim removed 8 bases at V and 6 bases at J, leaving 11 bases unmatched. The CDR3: CASGHRDRGLAEAFF. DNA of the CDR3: TGTGCCAGCGGACACCGGGACAGGGGGTTGGCTGAAGCTTTCTTT.

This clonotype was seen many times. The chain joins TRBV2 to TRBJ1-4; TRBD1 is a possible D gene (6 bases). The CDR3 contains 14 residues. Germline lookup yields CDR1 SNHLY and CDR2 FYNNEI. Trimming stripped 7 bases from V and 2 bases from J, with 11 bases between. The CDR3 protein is CASKQGLTNEKLFF. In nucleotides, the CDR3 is TGTGCCAGCAAGCAGGGGCTTACTAATGAAAAACTGTTTTTT.

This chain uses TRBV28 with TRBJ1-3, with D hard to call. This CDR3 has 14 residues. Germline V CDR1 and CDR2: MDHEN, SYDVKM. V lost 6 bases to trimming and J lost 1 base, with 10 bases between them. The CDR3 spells CASSFLDSGNTIYF. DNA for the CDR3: TGTGCCAGCAGCTTCTTGGATTCTGGAAACACCATATATTTT.

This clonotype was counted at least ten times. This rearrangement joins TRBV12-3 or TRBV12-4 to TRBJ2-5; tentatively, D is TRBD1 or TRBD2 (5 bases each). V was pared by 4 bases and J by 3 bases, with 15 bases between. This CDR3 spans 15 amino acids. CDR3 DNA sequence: TGTGCCAGCAGTTCCCCCGGGGCCACAAAAGAGACCCAGTACTTC. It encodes CASSSPGATKETQYF.

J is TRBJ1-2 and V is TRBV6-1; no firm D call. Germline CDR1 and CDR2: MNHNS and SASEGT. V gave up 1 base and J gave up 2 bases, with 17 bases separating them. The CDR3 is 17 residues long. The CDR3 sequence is CASSEDLRFFFNYGYTF. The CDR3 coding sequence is TGTGCCAGCAGTGAAGATTTGCGATTTTTTTTCAACTATGGCTACACCTTC.

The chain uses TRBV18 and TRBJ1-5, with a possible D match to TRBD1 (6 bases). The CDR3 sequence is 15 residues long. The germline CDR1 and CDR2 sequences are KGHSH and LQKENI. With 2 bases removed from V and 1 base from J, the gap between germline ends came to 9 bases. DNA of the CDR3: TGTGCCAGCTCACCAGCCGGACAGAGCAATCAGCCCCAGCATTTT. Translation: CASSPAGQSNQPQHF.

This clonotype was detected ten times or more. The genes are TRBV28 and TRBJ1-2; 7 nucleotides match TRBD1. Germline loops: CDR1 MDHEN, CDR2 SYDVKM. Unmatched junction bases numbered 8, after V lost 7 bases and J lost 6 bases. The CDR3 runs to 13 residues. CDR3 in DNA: TGTGCCAGCACGAGGGGGCTAGGGGATGGCTACACCTTC. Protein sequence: CASTRGLGDGYTF.

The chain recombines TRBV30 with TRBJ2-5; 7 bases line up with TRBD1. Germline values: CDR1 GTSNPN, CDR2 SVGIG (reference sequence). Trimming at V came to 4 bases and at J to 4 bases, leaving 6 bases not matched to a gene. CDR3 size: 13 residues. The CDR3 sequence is CAWTLQGRETQYF. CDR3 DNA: TGTGCCTGGACCCTACAGGGGAGAGAGACCCAGTACTTC.

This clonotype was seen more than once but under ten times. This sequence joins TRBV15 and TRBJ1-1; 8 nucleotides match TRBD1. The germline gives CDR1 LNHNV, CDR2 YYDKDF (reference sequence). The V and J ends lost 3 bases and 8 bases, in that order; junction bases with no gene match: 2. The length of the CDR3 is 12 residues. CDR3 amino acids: CATSRGQVEAFF. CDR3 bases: TGTGCCACCAGCAGGGGACAGGTCGAAGCTTTCTTT.

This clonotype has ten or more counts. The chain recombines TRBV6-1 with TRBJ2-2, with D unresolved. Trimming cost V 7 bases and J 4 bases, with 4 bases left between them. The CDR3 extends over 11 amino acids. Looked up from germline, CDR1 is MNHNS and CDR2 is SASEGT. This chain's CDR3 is CASTVTGELFF. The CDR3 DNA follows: TGTGCCAGCACAGTCACCGGGGAGCTGTTTTTT.

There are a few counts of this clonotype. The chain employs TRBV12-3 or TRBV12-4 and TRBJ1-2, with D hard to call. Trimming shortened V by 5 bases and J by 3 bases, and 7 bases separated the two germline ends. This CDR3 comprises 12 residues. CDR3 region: CASSLIDYGYTF. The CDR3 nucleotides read TGTGCCAGCAGTCTCATTGACTATGGCTACACCTTC.